This is a list of T cell receptor beta chains from one sample in a study of siplizumab effects on memory and regulatory T cells. Generated by immunoSEQ multiplex PCR, the TCRdb table keeps only in-frame clones and is missing some. This table holds 100,000 to 110,000 clones, about 90% found once. Sequencing was carried out using CD4+ T cells sorted from blood. These receptors were taken from a human donor in good health. Each CDR3 is given with its conserved first and last residue. A D gene is named only where the DNA matches it firmly. Rows give clone size only sometimes, using once, few, many, or a class for an expanded clone.

length: 14; size: .; V: TRBV28; D: .; J: TRBJ1-5; CDR3: CASAPGLRNQPQHF; DNA: TGTGCCAGCGCCCCCGGTCTGCGCAATCAGCCCCAGCATTTT
length: 16; size: few; V: TRBV18; D: .; J: TRBJ1-4; CDR3: CASSPLTGKRDEKLFF; DNA: TGTGCCAGCTCACCACTTACGGGGAAACGGGATGAAAAACTGTTTTTT
length: 16; size: .; V: TRBV18; D: TRBD2; J: TRBJ2-3; CDR3: CASSPQLAGGPDTQYF; DNA: TGTGCCAGCTCACCCCAACTAGCGGGGGGACCAGATACGCAGTATTTT
length: 15; size: .; V: TRBV11-2; D: TRBD1; J: TRBJ2-1; CDR3: CASSRTGGAESEQFF; DNA: TGTGCCAGCAGCCGGACAGGGGGCGCGGAAAGTGAGCAGTTCTTC
length: 16; size: .; V: TRBV5-8; D: .; J: TRBJ1-5; CDR3: CASSLEIGQPNQPQHF; DNA: TGTGCCAGCAGCTTGGAGATTGGACAGCCCAATCAGCCCCAGCATTTT
length: 15; size: .; V: TRBV6-5; D: .; J: TRBJ2-6; CDR3: CASRPGGSGANVLTF; DNA: TGTGCCAGCAGGCCCGGAGGCTCTGGGGCCAACGTCCTGACTTTC
length: 15; size: .; V: TRBV7-9; D: TRBD2; J: TRBJ2-1; CDR3: CASSRTSGGYNEQFF; DNA: TGTGCCAGCAGTCGGACTAGCGGGGGATACAATGAGCAGTTCTTC
length: 15; size: .; V: TRBV6-4; D: TRBD2; J: TRBJ2-1; CDR3: CASSDSGGAYNEQFF; DNA: TGTGCCAGCAGTGACAGCGGGGGGGCCTACAATGAGCAGTTCTTC
length: 15; size: .; V: TRBV25-1; D: .; J: TRBJ2-5; CDR3: CASSESRGHGETQYF; DNA: TGTGCCAGCAGTGAATCACGGGGACACGGAGAGACCCAGTACTTC
length: 19; size: .; V: TRBV5-6; D: .; J: TRBJ2-3; CDR3: CASSFGLIGGWEGTDTQYF; DNA: TGTGCCAGCAGCTTTGGGCTCATCGGGGGATGGGAGGGCACAGATACGCAGTATTTT
length: 13; size: .; V: TRBV9; D: .; J: TRBJ2-5; CDR3: CASSVNIGETQYF; DNA: TGTGCCAGCAGCGTAAACATAGGAGAGACCCAGTACTTC
length: 12; size: .; V: TRBV29-1; D: .; J: TRBJ2-6; CDR3: CRRYSGANVLTF; DNA: TGCAGACGGTACTCTGGGGCCAACGTCCTGACTTTC
length: 13; size: .; V: TRBV6-5; D: .; J: TRBJ2-4; CDR3: CATFYMAKNIQYF; DNA: TGTGCCACCTTCTACATGGCCAAAAACATTCAGTACTTC
length: 16; size: .; V: TRBV7-2; D: TRBD2; J: TRBJ2-1; CDR3: CASSPASGGYYNEQFF; DNA: TGTGCCAGCAGCCCGGCGTCCGGGGGGTATTACAATGAGCAGTTCTTC
length: 12; size: .; V: TRBV6-1; D: .; J: TRBJ2-4; CDR3: CASSLPTWVQYF; DNA: TGTGCCAGCAGTCTACCCACATGGGTTCAGTACTTC
length: 14; size: .; V: TRBV11-2; D: .; J: TRBJ2-7; CDR3: CASSLSRTSYEQYF; DNA: TGTGCCAGCAGCTTATCACGCACTTCCTACGAGCAGTACTTC
length: 14; size: .; V: TRBV7-3; D: .; J: TRBJ1-1; CDR3: CASSLGGVGTEAFF; DNA: TGTGCCAGCAGCTTGGGAGGGGTCGGCACTGAAGCTTTCTTT
length: 12; size: .; V: TRBV7-3; D: .; J: TRBJ2-7; CDR3: CAFSPGAYEQYF; DNA: TGTGCCTTCAGTCCCGGAGCCTACGAGCAGTACTTC
length: 12; size: .; V: TRBV2; D: .; J: TRBJ2-7; CDR3: CASSYPTYEQYF; DNA: TGTGCCAGCAGTTACCCTACCTACGAGCAGTACTTC
length: 15; size: .; V: TRBV28; D: TRBD1; J: TRBJ1-4; CDR3: CASTDRVGTNEKLFF; DNA: TGTGCCAGCACCGACAGGGTTGGAACTAATGAAAAACTGTTTTTT
length: 16; size: .; V: TRBV30; D: TRBD1; J: TRBJ1-1; CDR3: CAWSVNFRQGATEAFF; DNA: TGTGCCTGGAGTGTAAATTTCCGACAGGGGGCCACTGAAGCTTTCTTT